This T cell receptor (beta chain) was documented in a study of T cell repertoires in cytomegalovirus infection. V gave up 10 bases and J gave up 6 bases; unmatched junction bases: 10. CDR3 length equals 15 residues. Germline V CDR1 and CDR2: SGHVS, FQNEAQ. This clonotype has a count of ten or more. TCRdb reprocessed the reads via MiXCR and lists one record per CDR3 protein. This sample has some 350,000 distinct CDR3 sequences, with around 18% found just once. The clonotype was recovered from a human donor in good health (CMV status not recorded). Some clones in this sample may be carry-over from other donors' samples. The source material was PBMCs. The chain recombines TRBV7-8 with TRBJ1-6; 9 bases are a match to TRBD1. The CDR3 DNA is TGTGCCATTCGGCGGGACAGGGAGACTAATTCACCCCTCCACTTT. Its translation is CAIRRDRETNSPLHF.